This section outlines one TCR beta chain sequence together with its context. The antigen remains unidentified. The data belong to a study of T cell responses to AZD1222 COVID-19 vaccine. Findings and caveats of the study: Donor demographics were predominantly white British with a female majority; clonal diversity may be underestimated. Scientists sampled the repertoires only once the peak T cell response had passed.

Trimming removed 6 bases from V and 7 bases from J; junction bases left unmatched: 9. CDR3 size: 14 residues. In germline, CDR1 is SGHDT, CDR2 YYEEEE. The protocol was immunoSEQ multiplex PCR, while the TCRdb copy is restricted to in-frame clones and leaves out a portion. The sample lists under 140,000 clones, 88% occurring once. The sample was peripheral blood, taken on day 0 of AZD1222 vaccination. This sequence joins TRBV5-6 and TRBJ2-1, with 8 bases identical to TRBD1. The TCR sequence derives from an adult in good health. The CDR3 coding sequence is TGTGCCAGCATCCACGGACAGGGTTGGAATGAGCAGTTCTTC. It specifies CASIHGQGWNEQFF.